The source of this T cell receptor (beta chain) is a study of Ad26.COV2.S vaccination and SARS-CoV-2 variants. Across the whole study: The donor was enrolled in the Ad26.COV2.S arm of the COV1001 trial.

Worth noting for this clone: The target antigen is unknown.

The treatment denotes: 19 received Ad26.COV2.S at low or high dose, single or two shots; roughly five received placebo; per-sample allocation not given. At day 63 after the first vaccine or placebo injection, samples were drawn. The assay was immunoSEQ multiplex PCR, and TCRdb's table has in-frame clones only and misses some. The sample carries approximately 410,000 clones, 92% recorded once. V lost 0 bases and J lost 5, with 10 bases in between. CDR1 is LGHNA, CDR2 YSLEER, per germline. This CDR3 has 14 amino acids. Study-level findings and limits: Vaccinated and placebo-treated recipients had similar non-spike TCR breadth. It was reported that spike-specific CD8+ and CD4+ T cell responses were substantially broad after vaccination.

The chain employs TRBV4-3 and TRBJ1-2, with D uncertain. This TCR was recovered from a person between 18 and 60 years old who received the Ad26.COV2.S COVID-19 vaccine or a placebo. The material was peripheral blood, obtained in a trial of Ad26.COV2.S vaccine versus placebo. The CDR3 loop is CASSQDGSSYGYTF. CDR3 bases: TGCGCCAGCAGCCAAGATGGATCCTCATATGGCTACACCTTC.